The 24 T cell receptor beta chains below were found in one sample sequenced in a study of blood T cell repertoires in COVID-19. Using immunoSEQ multiplex PCR, the repertoire was profiled, and TCRdb retains in-frame clones only, with some absent. The sample has about 180,000 clones; around 80% are singletons. Input material: PBMCs or T cells enriched from blood (not recorded which). These receptors came from a man between 60 and 75 years old who had been exposed to COVID-19.

This rearrangement joins TRBV7-9 to TRBJ2-1, with 7 nucleotides matching TRBD1. The germline V gene encodes CDR1 SEHNR and CDR2 FQNEAQ (reference sequence). The CDR3 is made up of 15 amino acids. V gave up 4 bases and J gave up 2 bases; unmatched junction bases: 5. The CDR3 protein is CASSSDRATYNEQFF. CDR3 nucleotides: TGTGCCAGCAGCTCCGACAGGGCCACCTACAATGAGCAGTTCTTC.

The chain uses TRBV6-5 and TRBJ2-1; no firm D call. V was trimmed by 7 bases and J by 4 bases, leaving 14 bases between them. The CDR3 runs 14 residues. The germline CDR1 and CDR2 sequences are MNHEY and SVGAGI. The CDR3 DNA reads as TGTGCCAGCAACACAAACCCAACATACAATGAGCAGTTCTTC. This gives the protein CASNTNPTYNEQFF.

This chain links TRBV28 with TRBJ2-7; possible D gene TRBD2, 5 bases. The CDR3 has 15 residues. The V gene's germline CDR1 is MDHEN and CDR2 SYDVKM. The V gene lost 5 bases and the J gene lost 0 bases, with 14 bases spanning the gap. The CDR3 nucleotides are TGTGCCAGCAGTGGTCGGGGTTCCTTCTCCTACGAGCAGTACTTC. It is translated as CASSGRGSFSYEQYF.

V and J are TRBV12-3 or TRBV12-4 and TRBJ2-7; D is unresolved. The CDR3 is made up of 13 amino acids. Trimming left V 6 bases short and J 3 bases short, with 12 bases between. The CDR3 loop reads CASSSPSGYEQYF. The CDR3 bases are TGTGCCAGCAGCTCCCCCTCGGGCTACGAGCAGTACTTC.

The chain combines TRBV5-1 with TRBJ2-5; possible D gene TRBD2, 5 bases. CDR3 length: 11 amino acids. V lost 4 bases to trimming and J lost 13 bases, with 14 bases between them. Germline CDR1 is SGHRS and CDR2 is YFSETQ. In DNA form, the CDR3 reads TGCGCCAGCAGCGAACTAGGTCTGGCGTACTTC. It encodes CASSELGLAYF.

V and J are TRBV3-1 (or the pseudogene TRBV3-2) and TRBJ1-2; maybe TRBD1 (5 bases). CDR3 length equals 13 residues. V was pared by 6 bases and J by 3 bases, with 11 bases between. Germline lookup yields CDR1 LGHDT and CDR2 YNNKEL (reference sequence). The CDR3 region is CASSLQDHYGYTF. CDR3 sequence (DNA): TGTGCCAGCAGTCTACAGGACCACTATGGCTACACCTTC.

This chain joins TRBV11-2 and TRBJ2-6; D is perhaps TRBD1 (6 bases). Deletions cut 3 bases from V and 3 bases from J, with 15 bases between. Per germline, CDR1 SGHAT and CDR2 FQNNGV. This CDR3 contains 17 residues. The CDR3 sequence is CASSFFSGADGANVLTF. CDR3 nucleotides: TGTGCCAGCAGCTTTTTCTCAGGGGCGGATGGGGCCAACGTCCTGACTTTC.

The chain uses TRBV5-1 and TRBJ1-1, with D unclear. CDR3 length: 14 amino acids. V was pared by 1 base and J by 2 bases, with 9 bases between. Germline lookup yields CDR1 SGHRS and CDR2 YFSETQ. The DNA for the CDR3 is TGCGCCAGCAGCTTGACAGCTCCAAACACTGAAGCTTTCTTT. Translated, it gives CASSLTAPNTEAFF.

The CDR3 is CASSLKLAGGEQYF. CDR3 nucleotide sequence: TGTGCCAGCAGCTTAAAACTAGCGGGAGGCGAGCAGTACTTC. The rearrangement links TRBV11-3 to TRBJ2-7, with 12 bases aligning to TRBD2. The germline CDR1 and CDR2 sequences are SGHNT and YENEEA. This CDR3 has 14 residues. After removal of 2 bases from V and 6 bases from J, the junction contained 2 bases not matched to a gene.

V gene TRBV15 combines with J gene TRBJ2-1, with D possibly matching TRBD1 (6 bases). CDR1 and CDR2 (germline): LNHNV, YYDKDF (reference sequence). Deletions cut 1 base from V and 3 bases from J, with 16 bases between. This CDR3 spans 17 amino acids. The CDR3 nucleotides are TGTGCCACCAGCAGAGCCGGATCAGGGGAAATCTACAATGAGCAGTTCTTC. This sequence encodes CATSRAGSGEIYNEQFF.

The CDR3 DNA reads as TGTGCCAGCAGCCCGTTGACTAAAGTGGGCGCAGATACGCAGTATTTT. Protein product: CASSPLTKVGADTQYF. The chain couples TRBV7-2 to TRBJ2-3; tentative D call: TRBD2 (5 bases). The CDR3 consists of 16 residues. Germline CDR1 SGHTA, CDR2 FQGNSA. V was shortened by 5 bases and J by 4 bases, with 19 bases between the two germline ends.

In this sample, this clone turned up once. CDR3 nucleotide sequence: TGTGCCAGCAGCCAAGATTCCCGGACTAGTAATTCCGGGGAGCTGTTTTTT. Translating gives CASSQDSRTSNSGELFF. V usage is TRBV14 and J usage is TRBJ2-2; 7 nucleotides agree with TRBD2. CDR3 length: 17 residues. Germline values: CDR1 SGHDN, CDR2 FVKESK. V lost 0 bases to trimming and J lost 6 bases; unmatched junction nucleotides: 10.

The chain links TRBV12-3 or TRBV12-4 to TRBJ2-5; the D gene is possibly TRBD1 (5 bases). The CDR3 covers 13 residues. Trimming left V 3 bases short and J 1 base short, with 6 bases between. The CDR3 here is CASSLGLQETQYF. The DNA for the CDR3 is TGTGCCAGCAGTTTGGGGCTCCAAGAGACCCAGTACTTC.

This clone came up a few times. The chain carries TRBV5-6 and TRBJ2-7; the match to TRBD1 covers 7 bases. The CDR3 runs to 15 residues. With V trimmed by 0 bases and J by 4 bases, 7 bases remained unmatched. The V gene's germline CDR1 is SGHDT and CDR2 YYEEEE. The DNA for the CDR3 is TGTGCCAGCAGCTTGGTGGGACAGTCGAAGTACGAGCAGTACTTC. Translation: CASSLVGQSKYEQYF.

This clone appeared a single time. In DNA form, the CDR3 reads TGTGCCAGCAGCTTGACCGGGATCCTACTAGAAAAACTGTTTTTT. Its protein is CASSLTGILLEKLFF. The chain has TRBV11-2 and TRBJ1-4; no clear D. Germline V CDR1 and CDR2: SGHAT, FQNNGV. The length of the CDR3 is 15 residues. The V gene lost 3 bases and the J gene lost 8 bases, with 16 bases spanning the gap.

This chain uses TRBV7-8 with TRBJ2-7, with D hard to call. CDR1 and CDR2 from the germline V gene are SGHVS and FQNEAQ. Trimming cost V 5 bases and J 4 bases, with 9 bases left between them. The CDR3 spans 12 residues. As DNA, the CDR3 is TGTGCCAGCAGCACCCAGGATTACGAGCAGTACTTC. This gives the protein CASSTQDYEQYF.

The chain joins TRBV5-4 to TRBJ1-2; D gene unclear. V lost 4 bases and J 5 bases, leaving 21 bases between the germline ends. The CDR3 is 16 residues long. CDR1 is SGHNT, CDR2 YYREEE, per germline (reference sequence). The CDR3 reads CASSPRTVIPGYGYTF. The CDR3 DNA reads as TGTGCCAGCAGCCCCCGGACTGTTATCCCGGGGTATGGCTACACCTTC.

This rearrangement joins TRBV7-3 to TRBJ2-7; TRBD1 agrees at 10 bases. Germline V lookup: CDR1 SGHTA, CDR2 FQGTGA. This CDR3 has 16 amino acids. J lost 6 bases, V lost 5 bases, and 13 bases had no gene match. The DNA for the CDR3 is TGTGCCAGCAGCCCCCCCCCGGGACAGGGGTCGGTCGAGCAGTACTTC. It translates to CASSPPPGQGSVEQYF.

The CDR3 coding sequence is TGCGCCAGCAGCCAAGTTCTAAACAATGAGCAGTTCTTC. Translating it yields CASSQVLNNEQFF. The chain uses TRBV4-1 and TRBJ2-1, with unresolved D. Germline CDR1 reads MGHRA; CDR2 reads YSYEKL. This CDR3 region has 13 residues. Trimming removed 1 base from V and 5 bases from J, with 6 bases in between.

This clone has a handful of counts. The chain employs TRBV7-2 and TRBJ1-1, with D tentatively TRBD1 (5 bases). Germline V gene lookup returns CDR1 SGHTA and CDR2 FQGNSA. With 2 bases removed from V and 5 bases from J, the gap between germline ends came to 12 bases. The CDR3 is made up of 14 amino acids. CDR3 DNA sequence: TGTGCCAGCAGCTTATCGGGGGGTAGGACTGAAGCTTTCTTT. Its translation: CASSLSGGRTEAFF.

V is TRBV5-4 and J is TRBJ2-7; a possible D gene is TRBD1 (5 bases). CDR1 and CDR2 (germline): SGHNT, YYREEE (reference sequence). CDR3 length equals 14 residues. The V end was cut by 2 bases, the J end by 1 base, with 10 bases between. This CDR3 reads CASSLTTDSYEQYF. Written as DNA, the CDR3 is TGTGCCAGCAGCTTAACGACAGATTCCTACGAGCAGTACTTC.

As concerns this clone: A junction end diverges from the germline sequence, so it may reflect a read error. The rearrangement uses TRBV19 and TRBJ2-2; 7 bases map to TRBD1. Germline V CDR1 and CDR2: LNHDA, SQIVND (reference sequence). The CDR3 is 15 residues long. CDR3 DNA: TGTGCCAGTAGTCTAACAGGGGCGAATACCGGGGAGCTGTTTTTT. This translates into CASSLTGANTGELFF.

The CDR3 bases are TGTGCCAGCAGCCGACAGGGTTTGAAGGAGACCCAGTACTTC. Amino acid sequence: CASSRQGLKETQYF. This chain links TRBV14 with TRBJ2-5; 7 bases map to TRBD1. The CDR3 is 14 residues long. Trimming took 4 bases from V and 5 from J; bases not matched to a gene: 7. Germline CDR1 is SGHDN and CDR2 is FVKESK. Together with reference TRBV14 and TRBJ2-5, the CDR3 gives the full variable domain: EAGVTQFPSHSVIEKGQTVTLRCDPISGHDNLYWYRRVMGKEIKFLLHFVKESKQDESGMPNNRFLAERTGGTYSTLKVQPAELEDSGVYFCASSRQGLKETQYFGPGTRLLVL.

The rearrangement joins TRBV27 to TRBJ2-7; weak D call: TRBD2 (6 bases). Trimming removed 7 bases from V and 4 bases from J, with 20 bases in between. This CDR3 has 15 amino acids. Germline V gene sequence: CDR1 MNHEY, CDR2 SMNVEV (reference sequence). CDR3 nucleotide sequence: TGTGCCAGCACCCCCGCGGGGCAGGGTCGGTACGAGCAGTACTTC. Translated: CASTPAGQGRYEQYF.